These T cell receptor beta chains were read from a single sample in a study of beta chain features in type 1 diabetes. Sequencing used immunoSEQ multiplex PCR; TCRdb keeps in-frame clones, though not all of them. The sample has 280,000 or so clones, 15% seen once. The sequenced material came from naive CD4+ T cells from blood. Receptors originate from a man in his late teens or twenties with type 1 diabetes. Both conserved end residues are part of each CDR3. A D gene is named only where the DNA matches it firmly. Clone size is not always given. Where it is, it says once, few, many or a class for expanded clones.

V,J,D,size,CDR3,DNA
TRBV5-4,TRBJ1-1,TRBD1,-,CASSWGQGRTTEAFF,TGTGCCAGCAGCTGGGGACAGGGGCGGACCACTGAAGCTTTCTTT
TRBV7-2,TRBJ2-5,TRBD1,few,CASSLARTGGETQYF,TGTGCCAGCAGCTTAGCCCGGACAGGGGGAGAGACCCAGTACTTC
TRBV4-1,TRBJ2-1,-,-,CASSQEGSGRADQFF,TGCGCCAGCAGCCAAGAAGGGTCGGGCAGGGCGGATCAGTTCTTC
TRBV28,TRBJ2-3,TRBD1,-,CASSRDRGWDTQYF,TGTGCCAGCAGCAGGGACAGGGGTTGGGATACGCAGTATTTT
TRBV6-5,TRBJ2-2,TRBD2,-,CASSYRAGANTGELFF,TGTGCCAGCAGTTATAGAGCGGGGGCGAACACCGGGGAGCTGTTTTTT
TRBV7-2,TRBJ1-6,-,few,CASSPPGGRDSPLHF,TGTGCCAGCAGCCCCCCGGGAGGGAGGGATTCACCCCTCCACTTT
TRBV21-1,TRBJ1-5,-,few,CATSGTGGKQPQHF,TGTGCCACCTCCGGGACAGGGGGCAAACAGCCCCAGCATTTT
TRBV5-1,TRBJ2-2,-,-,CASSLLRTGELFF,TGCGCCAGCAGCTTATTGAGGACCGGGGAGCTGTTTTTT
TRBV29-1,TRBJ2-3,-,few,CSVEESGADTQYF,TGCAGCGTTGAAGAATCCGGGGCAGATACGCAGTATTTT
TRBV29-1,TRBJ1-1,-,few,CSVVGTRGGTEAFF,TGCAGCGTTGTCGGGACAAGAGGGGGCACTGAAGCTTTCTTT
TRBV28,TRBJ2-7,-,-,CASSLVRSEQYF,TGTGCCAGCAGTTTAGTAAGGAGCGAGCAGTACTTC
TRBV29-1,TRBJ2-5,TRBD2,-,CSAERGADQETQYF,TGCAGCGCTGAGCGGGGGGCCGACCAAGAGACCCAGTACTTC
TRBV7-2,TRBJ1-4,-,-,CASSIGRGEEKLFF,TGTGCCAGCAGCATCGGCAGGGGAGAGGAAAAACTGTTTTTT
TRBV6-6,TRBJ1-1,-,once,CASSYSQGNTEAFF,TGTGCCAGCAGTTACTCACAGGGGAACACTGAAGCTTTCTTT
TRBV27,TRBJ2-2,-,few,CATNKRGTGELFF,TGTGCCACCAACAAACGGGGCACCGGGGAGCTGTTTTTT
TRBV11-3,TRBJ2-3,-,-,CASSFQSTDTQYF,TGTGCCAGCAGCTTTCAGAGCACAGATACGCAGTATTTT
TRBV28,TRBJ2-1,-,few,CASSILGSEQFF,TGTGCCAGCAGTATACTGGGGAGTGAGCAGTTCTTC
TRBV28,TRBJ1-1,TRBD1,few,CASSLLGGAGGNTEAFF,TGTGCCAGCAGTTTATTAGGAGGGGCAGGGGGAAACACTGAAGCTTTCTTT
TRBV30,TRBJ2-1,-,few,CAWVGAAYNEQFF,TGTGCCTGGGTGGGGGCAGCCTACAATGAGCAGTTCTTC
TRBV18,TRBJ2-2,-,few,CASSPSSGNTGELFF,TGTGCCAGCTCACCGAGTAGCGGGAACACCGGGGAGCTGTTTTTT
TRBV7-8,TRBJ1-2,TRBD1,few,CASSPRTGSYTF,TGTGCCAGCAGCCCGCGGACAGGAAGCTACACCTTC
TRBV5-1,TRBJ2-7,-,few,CASSLGTRFEQYF,TGCGCCAGCAGCTTGGGAACTAGGTTCGAGCAGTACTTC
TRBV7-2,TRBJ2-2,TRBD1,-,CASSLRQGDLTGELFF,TGTGCCAGCAGCCTTCGTCAGGGGGATTTAACCGGGGAGCTGTTTTTT
TRBV7-2,TRBJ2-2,-,-,CASSAGLGKPGELFF,TGTGCCAGCAGCGCGGGACTCGGGAAGCCCGGGGAGCTGTTTTTT
TRBV5-5,TRBJ2-5,TRBD1,few,CASSRTGGIETQYF,TGTGCCAGCAGCCGGACAGGGGGCATCGAGACCCAGTACTTC